Sequencing of this T cell receptor beta chain was carried out in a study of PD-1 blockade in classical Hodgkin lymphoma. About the research overall: Nivolumab was given intravenously to patients at 3 mg/kg every 2 weeks. Study findings and constraints: Researchers reported that CD4+ TCR diversity, though not CD8+, rose significantly by C4D1. Complete responders started with a diversity level that resembled newly diagnosed patients at baseline.

Using immunoSEQ multiplex PCR, the repertoire was profiled, and TCRdb retains in-frame clones only, with some absent. The sample shows fewer than 35,000 clones, about 94% of them seen only once. Described time point: cycle 4 day 1 (C4D1), after 6 weeks of nivolumab. All the patients suffered relapse after autologous stem cell transplantation, and brentuximab vedotin exposure differed. The authors purified CD4+ T cells from thawed PBMCs by magnetic negative selection. CDR3 length: 13 amino acids. CDR1 and CDR2 (germline): MNHNS, SASEGT. Trimming removed 3 bases from V and 4 bases from J, with 10 bases in between. As regards this clone: The antigen is unknown.

Material: CD4+ T cells from blood, obtained before the fourth cycle of nivolumab. The TCR sequence derives from a human donor with classical Hodgkin lymphoma. The genes are TRBV6-1 and TRBJ2-7; possibly TRBD1 for D (7 bases). Written as DNA, the CDR3 is TGTGCCAGCAGTGAGACAGGGAGGTACGAGCAGTACTTC. Residues: CASSETGRYEQYF.